This T cell receptor (beta chain) was found in a study of CD8 T cells in Susac syndrome. This clonotype was seen once. Germline V gene sequence: CDR1 SQVTM, CDR2 ANQGSEA. V was clipped by 6 bases and J by 5 bases; unmatched bases: 7. There are 13 residues in the CDR3. Random hexamers primed reverse transcription of roughly 0.5 to 1 ug RNA. TCRdb ran MiXCR on the immunoSEQ multiplex PCR reads and lists one entry per CDR3 protein. The sample has just over 150,000 distinct CDR3 sequences; 90% to 95% are singletons. The rearrangement links TRBV29-1 to TRBJ1-5, with 7 nucleotides matching TRBD1. Sample: CD8+ T cells from PBMCs. This receptor was identified in a human donor with multiple sclerosis. CDR3 in amino acids: CSVADRVDQPQHF. The CDR3 coding sequence is TGCAGCGTAGCTGACAGGGTTGATCAGCCCCAGCATTTT.